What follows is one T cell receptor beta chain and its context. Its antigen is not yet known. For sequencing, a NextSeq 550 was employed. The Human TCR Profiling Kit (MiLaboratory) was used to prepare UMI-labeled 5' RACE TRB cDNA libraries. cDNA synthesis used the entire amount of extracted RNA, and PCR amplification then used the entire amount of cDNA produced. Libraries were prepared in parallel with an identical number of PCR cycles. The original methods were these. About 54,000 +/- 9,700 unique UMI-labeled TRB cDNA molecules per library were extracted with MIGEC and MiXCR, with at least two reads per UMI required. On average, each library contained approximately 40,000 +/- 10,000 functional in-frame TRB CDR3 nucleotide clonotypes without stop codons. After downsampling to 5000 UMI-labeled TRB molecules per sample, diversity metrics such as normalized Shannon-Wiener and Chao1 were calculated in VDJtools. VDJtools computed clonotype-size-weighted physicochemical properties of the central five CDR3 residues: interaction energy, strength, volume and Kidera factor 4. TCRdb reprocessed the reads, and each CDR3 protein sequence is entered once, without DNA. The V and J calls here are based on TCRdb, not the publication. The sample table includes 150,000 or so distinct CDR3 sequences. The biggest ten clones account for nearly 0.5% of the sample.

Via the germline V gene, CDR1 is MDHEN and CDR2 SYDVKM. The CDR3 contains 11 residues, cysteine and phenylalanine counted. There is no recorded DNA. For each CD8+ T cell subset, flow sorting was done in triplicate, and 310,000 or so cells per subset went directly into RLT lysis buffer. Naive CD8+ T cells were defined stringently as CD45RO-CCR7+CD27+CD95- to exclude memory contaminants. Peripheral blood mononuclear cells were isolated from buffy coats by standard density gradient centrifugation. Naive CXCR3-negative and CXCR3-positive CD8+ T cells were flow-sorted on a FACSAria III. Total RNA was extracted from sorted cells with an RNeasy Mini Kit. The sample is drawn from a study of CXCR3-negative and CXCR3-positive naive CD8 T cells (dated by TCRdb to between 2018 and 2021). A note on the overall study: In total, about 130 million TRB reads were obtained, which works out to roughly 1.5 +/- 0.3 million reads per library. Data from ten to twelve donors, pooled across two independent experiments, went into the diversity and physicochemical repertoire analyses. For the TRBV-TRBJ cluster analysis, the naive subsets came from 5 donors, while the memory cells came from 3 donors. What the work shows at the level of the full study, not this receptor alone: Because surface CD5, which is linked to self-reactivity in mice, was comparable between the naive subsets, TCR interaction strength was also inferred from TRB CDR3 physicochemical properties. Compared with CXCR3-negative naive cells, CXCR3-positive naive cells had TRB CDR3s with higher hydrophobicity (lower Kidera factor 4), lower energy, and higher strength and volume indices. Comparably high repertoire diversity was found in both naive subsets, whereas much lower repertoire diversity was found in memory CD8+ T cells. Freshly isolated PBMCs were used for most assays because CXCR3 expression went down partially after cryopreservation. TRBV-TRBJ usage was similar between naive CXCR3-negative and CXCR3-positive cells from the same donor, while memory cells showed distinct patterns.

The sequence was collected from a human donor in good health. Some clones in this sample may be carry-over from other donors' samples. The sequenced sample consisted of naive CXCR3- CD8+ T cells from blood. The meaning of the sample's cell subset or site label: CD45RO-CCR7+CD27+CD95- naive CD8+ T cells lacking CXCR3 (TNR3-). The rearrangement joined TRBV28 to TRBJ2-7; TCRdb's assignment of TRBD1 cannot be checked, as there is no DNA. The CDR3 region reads CASRDRNEQYF.